This T cell receptor beta chain was obtained from a study of blood T cell repertoires in COVID-19. Across the whole study: T cells, B-cell-depleted T cells, or PBMCs provided the cDNA or gDNA that served as material.

Profiled with immunoSEQ multiplex PCR; TCRdb holds only in-frame clones, not every one. The sample records some 510,000 clones, approximately 87% being singletons. J was trimmed by 7 bases and V by 5 bases; bases with no gene match: 7. The germline V gene encodes CDR1 SGHTA and CDR2 FQGNSA. The CDR3 length is 14 residues. This receptor was identified in a middle-aged woman who had recovered from COVID-19. This chain connects TRBV7-2 to TRBJ1-4; 7 bases match TRBD1. Sequencing was carried out using PBMCs or T cells enriched from blood (not recorded which). The CDR3 is CASSEQGPLEKLFF. Written as DNA, the CDR3 is TGTGCCAGCAGCGAACAGGGGCCCCTTGAAAAACTGTTTTTT.